Described below is a single T cell receptor (beta chain) sequence and its context. The data derive from a study of blood T cell repertoires in COVID-19. Study details: Samples representing acute and convalescent COVID-19 were sourced from the United States, Italy and Spain. The analysed material was cDNA or gDNA that came from T cells, B-cell-depleted T cells, or PBMCs.

In the study's own analysis: From reference gene primer amplification, estimates of nucleated cell counts were derived. TCRdb keeps only in-frame clones here, not all; method: immunoSEQ multiplex PCR. The V and J calls and clone size come from that table; D and trimming were worked out from the DNA. The sample includes tens of thousands of clones, 86% of them seen just once. CDR1 is SGHRS and CDR2 is YFSETQ in the germline V gene. V lost 4 bases to trimming and J lost 4 bases; unmatched junction nucleotides: 4. The CDR3 totals 14 residues. The chain uses TRBV5-1 and TRBJ2-3, with 9 bases lining up with TRBD2. The specimen was peripheral blood. The sequence derives from a man aged 60 to 69 with acute or convalescent COVID-19. CDR3 residues: CASSTLAGADTQYF. For the CDR3, the DNA is TGCGCCAGCAGCACTTTAGCGGGAGCAGATACGCAGTATTTT.